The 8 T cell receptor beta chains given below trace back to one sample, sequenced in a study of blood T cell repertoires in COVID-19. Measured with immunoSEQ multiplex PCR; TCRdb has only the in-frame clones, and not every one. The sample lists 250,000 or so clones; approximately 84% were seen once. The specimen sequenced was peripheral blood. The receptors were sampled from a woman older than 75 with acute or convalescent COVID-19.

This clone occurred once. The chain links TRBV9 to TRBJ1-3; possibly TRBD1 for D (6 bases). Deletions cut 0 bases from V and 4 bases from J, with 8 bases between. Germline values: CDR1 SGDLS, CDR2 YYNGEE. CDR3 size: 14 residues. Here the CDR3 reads CASSVETGGNTIYF. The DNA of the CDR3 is TGTGCCAGCAGCGTAGAGACAGGAGGAAACACCATATATTTT.

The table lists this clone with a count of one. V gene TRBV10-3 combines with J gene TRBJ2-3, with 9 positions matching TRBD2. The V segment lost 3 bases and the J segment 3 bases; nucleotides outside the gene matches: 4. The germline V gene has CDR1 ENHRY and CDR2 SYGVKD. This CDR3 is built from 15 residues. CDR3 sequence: CAISESGGRTDTQYF. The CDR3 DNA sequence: TGTGCCATCAGTGAAAGCGGGGGGAGGACAGATACGCAGTATTTT.

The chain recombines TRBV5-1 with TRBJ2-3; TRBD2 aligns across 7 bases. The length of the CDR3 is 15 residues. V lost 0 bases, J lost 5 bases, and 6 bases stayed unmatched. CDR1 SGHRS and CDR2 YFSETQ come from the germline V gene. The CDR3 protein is CASSLGRGYGDTQYF. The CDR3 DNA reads TGCGCCAGCAGCTTGGGGCGGGGGTATGGAGATACGCAGTATTTT.

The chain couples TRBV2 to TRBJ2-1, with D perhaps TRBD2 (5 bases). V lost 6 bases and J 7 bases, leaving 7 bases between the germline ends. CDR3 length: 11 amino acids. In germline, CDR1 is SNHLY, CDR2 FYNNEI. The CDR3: CASREVNEQFF. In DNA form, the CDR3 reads TGTGCCAGCAGGGAGGTGAATGAGCAGTTCTTC.

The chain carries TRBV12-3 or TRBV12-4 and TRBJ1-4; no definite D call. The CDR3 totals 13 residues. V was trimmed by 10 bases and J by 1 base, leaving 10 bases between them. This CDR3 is CATRSGTNEKLFF. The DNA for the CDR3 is TGTGCCACGCGGTCGGGAACTAATGAAAAACTGTTTTTT.

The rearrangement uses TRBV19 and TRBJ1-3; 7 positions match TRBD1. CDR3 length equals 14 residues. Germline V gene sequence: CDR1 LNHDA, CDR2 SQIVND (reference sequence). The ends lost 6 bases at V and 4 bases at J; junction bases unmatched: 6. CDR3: CASSLTGVGNTIYF. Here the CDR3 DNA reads TGTGCCAGTAGCCTAACAGGGGTCGGAAACACCATATATTTT. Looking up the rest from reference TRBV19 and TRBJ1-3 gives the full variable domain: DGGITQSPKYLFRKEGQNVTLSCEQNLNHDAMYWYRQDPGQGLRLIYYSQIVNDFQKGDIAEGYSVSREKKESFPLTVTSAQKNPTAFYLCASSLTGVGNTIYFGEGSWLTVV.

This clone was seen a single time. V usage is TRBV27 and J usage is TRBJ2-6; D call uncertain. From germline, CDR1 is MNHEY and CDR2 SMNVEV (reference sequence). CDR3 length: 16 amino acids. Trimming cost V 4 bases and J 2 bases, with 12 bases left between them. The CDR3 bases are TGTGCCAGCAGTTCTCCTCGAGAGGCTGGGGCCAACGTCCTGACTTTC. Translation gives CASSSPREAGANVLTF.

CDR3: CSVERSGGVDEQFF. The CDR3 coding sequence is TGCAGCGTTGAACGTAGCGGGGGGGTCGATGAGCAGTTCTTC. V and J are TRBV29-1 and TRBJ2-1; 11 bases are a match to TRBD2. The CDR3 covers 14 residues. Looked up from germline, CDR1 is SQVTM and CDR2 is ANQGSEA. The trim removed 2 bases at V and 8 bases at J, leaving 5 bases unmatched.